This TCR beta chain comes out of a study of T cell repertoires in cytomegalovirus infection. Study at large: Public TCR beta signatures provided an indication of both CMV infection and a matching HLA type.

This clonotype was counted a few times. Its antigen is not known. Study-wide findings and caveats: Clonotypes of TCR beta that were HLA-C-restricted and CMV-specific dominated the ex vivo response.

The CDR3 has 15 residues. Trimming cost V 7 bases and J 4 bases, with 19 bases left between them. TCRdb re-derived calls from the reads in MiXCR, one entry per CDR3 protein. The sample records roughly 990,000 distinct CDR3 sequences, roughly a third being singletons. Source: cultured CD8+ T cells from PBMCs, taken from culture after CMV antigen stimulation. This chain joins TRBV12-3 or TRBV12-4 and TRBJ1-2, with D possibly TRBD1 on 6 matching bases. The source of this sequence is a human donor in good health (CMV status not recorded). Some clones in this sample may be carry-over from other donors' samples. The DNA for the CDR3 is TGTGCCAGCACTTCGGGGGCGCCCGGGGTCTATGGCTACACCTTC. Protein sequence: CASTSGAPGVYGYTF.